Listed here is a single TCR beta chain. Its target is unknown. The source of the sample is a study of shared clonotypes between healthy human individuals. Overall study findings and caveats: Larger richness was generally estimated for naive than memory subsets.

Assay: immunoSEQ multiplex PCR; the TCRdb copy retains only in-frame clones and omits some. The repertoire holds roughly 2.2 million clones, with approximately 95% as singletons. CDR1 and CDR2 (germline): SEHNR, FQNEAQ (reference sequence). Between the trimmed V and J ends, which lost 4 bases and 15 bases, there was a span of 16 bases. The CDR3 has 12 amino acids. The chain couples TRBV7-9 to TRBJ2-1; D may be TRBD2 (6 bases). The sequenced sample consisted of naive CD4+ T cells from PBMCs. Specified subset: CD45RA+ positively selected. This TCR was sampled from a man younger than 35 in good health. Some clones in this sample may be carry-over from other donors' samples. The DNA of the CDR3 is TGTGCCAGCAGCTCCCCTCGGGGGTGGTGGTTCTTC. Its protein product is CASSSPRGWWFF.